This section outlines one TCR beta chain sequence together with its context. The antigen is undetermined. This sample is part of a study of OX40 agonist ivuxolimab in advanced cancers. Study-level information: Patients receiving dose escalation had hepatocellular carcinoma, melanoma, renal cell or head and neck cancer.

Only in-frame clones appear in the TCRdb table, and some are missing; sequencing was by immunoSEQ multiplex PCR. The data show tens of thousands of clones, about 90% seen once. Samples of blood were obtained at baseline, on cycle 4 day 1, and on cycle 7 day 1. Study-wide results and limits: Specificity for antigen went undetermined in the expanded peripheral T cells. The average count of expanded clones was higher among CD8+ T cells than among CD4+.

This receptor was identified in an adult with an advanced solid tumor such as melanoma, head and neck, liver or kidney cancer. The source material was CD4+ or CD8+ T cells sorted from blood, sampled in a trial of the OX40 agonist ivuxolimab.

The CDR3 nucleotides are TGTGCCAGCAGCTTAGCTCCGAACACTGAAGCTTTCTTT. This translates into CASSLAPNTEAFF. The chain joins TRBV11-2 to TRBJ1-1, with D unresolved. Trimming removed 1 base from V and 1 base from J, with 4 bases in between. The CDR3 totals 13 residues. From germline, CDR1 is SGHAT and CDR2 FQNNGV.